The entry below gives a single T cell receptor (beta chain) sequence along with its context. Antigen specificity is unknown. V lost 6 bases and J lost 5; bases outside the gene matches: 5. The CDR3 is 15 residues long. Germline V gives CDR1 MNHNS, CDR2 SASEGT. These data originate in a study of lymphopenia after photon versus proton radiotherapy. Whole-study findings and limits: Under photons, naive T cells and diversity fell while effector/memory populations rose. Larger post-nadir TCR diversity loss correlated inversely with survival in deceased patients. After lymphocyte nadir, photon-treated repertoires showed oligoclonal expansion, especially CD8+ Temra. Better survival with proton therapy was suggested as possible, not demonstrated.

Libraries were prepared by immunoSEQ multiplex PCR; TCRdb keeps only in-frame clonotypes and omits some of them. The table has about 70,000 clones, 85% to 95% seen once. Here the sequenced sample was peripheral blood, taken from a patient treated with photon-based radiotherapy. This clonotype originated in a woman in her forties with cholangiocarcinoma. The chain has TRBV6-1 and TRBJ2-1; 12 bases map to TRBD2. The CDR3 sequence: CASRELAGGHNEQFF. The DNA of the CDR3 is TGTGCCAGCAGGGAACTAGCGGGGGGCCACAATGAGCAGTTCTTC.